This T cell receptor beta chain appears in the sequencing data of a study of blood T cell repertoires in COVID-19. Overall study: Acute and convalescent COVID-19 samples came from the United States, Italy and Spain. From T cells, B-cell-depleted T cells, or PBMCs came the material, which was cDNA or gDNA.

Methods used by the authors: Amplification of reference gene primers provided the estimated nucleated cell counts. The data were produced by immunoSEQ multiplex PCR, yet TCRdb's version contains in-frame clones alone and is incomplete. D and trimming come from the DNA, and the V and J calls and clone size come from that table. The table lists 80,000 to 100,000 clones, approximately 79% of them singletons. The germline CDR1 and CDR2 sequences are MDHEN and SYDVKM. The CDR3 is 15 amino acids. The ends were cut back, 5 bases at V and 0 bases at J, with 11 bases in the middle. The TCR originated in a woman aged 80 or older with active or convalescent COVID-19. Sequencing was performed on peripheral blood. This chain connects TRBV28 to TRBJ1-5, with D possibly matching TRBD1 (6 bases). The CDR3 protein is CASSPGVLSNQPQHF. The CDR3, as DNA: TGTGCCAGCAGTCCAGGGGTACTTAGCAATCAGCCCCAGCATTTT.